The rows below give T cell receptor beta chains drawn from one sample of a study of early T cells in non-severe SARS-CoV-2 infection. A single record per CDR3 protein comes from TCRdb applying MiXCR to the 5' RACE reads. The sample lists tens of thousands of distinct CDR3 sequences; 9.5% to 15% were seen once. Material for sequencing was whole blood. Receptors originate from an adult who was a healthcare worker with PCR-confirmed SARS-CoV-2 infection or an uninfected control (not recorded which). CDR3s leave out the opening cysteine and the closing phenylalanine or tryptophan. The D gene is left open where the match is weak.

V gene: TRBV29-1
D gene: -
J gene: TRBJ1-2
CDR3 protein: SVEDSTPSAYGYT

V gene: TRBV7-2
D gene: -
J gene: TRBJ2-6
CDR3 protein: ASSLDGGGANVLT

V gene: TRBV6-1
D gene: -
J gene: TRBJ1-1
CDR3 protein: ASSEWGFGTLDTEAF

V gene: TRBV29-1
D gene: -
J gene: TRBJ2-7
CDR3 protein: SDPTGPLYEQY

V gene: TRBV7-2
D gene: TRBD1
J gene: TRBJ2-2
CDR3 protein: ASSRDRHTGELF

V gene: TRBV7-8
D gene: -
J gene: TRBJ2-4
CDR3 protein: ASPPGLNKNIQY

V gene: TRBV10-3
D gene: -
J gene: TRBJ2-2
CDR3 protein: AISPTSDGELF

V gene: TRBV19
D gene: TRBD2
J gene: TRBJ2-7
CDR3 protein: ASSSSGSAYEQY

V gene: TRBV10-3
D gene: -
J gene: TRBJ1-2
CDR3 protein: AISDRINYGYT

V gene: TRBV6-2/TRBV6-3
D gene: -
J gene: TRBJ2-1
CDR3 protein: ASSQRQRVSGHNEQF

V gene: TRBV6-2/TRBV6-3
D gene: -
J gene: TRBJ1-1
CDR3 protein: ASSRHGPNTEAF

V gene: TRBV18
D gene: -
J gene: TRBJ1-4
CDR3 protein: ASSPPEGHLNEKLF

V gene: TRBV27
D gene: -
J gene: TRBJ1-1
CDR3 protein: ASGGFGSEAF

V gene: TRBV29-1
D gene: TRBD1
J gene: TRBJ1-1
CDR3 protein: SVGQLTEAF

V gene: TRBV28
D gene: -
J gene: TRBJ2-7
CDR3 protein: ASSPGREQY

V gene: TRBV7-2
D gene: -
J gene: TRBJ2-2
CDR3 protein: ASSPQGTNTGELF

V gene: TRBV14
D gene: TRBD2
J gene: TRBJ2-5
CDR3 protein: ASSPRTSGIAGETQY

V gene: TRBV29-1
D gene: -
J gene: TRBJ1-5
CDR3 protein: SVEWESNQPQH

V gene: TRBV20-1
D gene: TRBD1
J gene: TRBJ2-7
CDR3 protein: SAGTGDSGEQY

V gene: TRBV13
D gene: -
J gene: TRBJ2-2
CDR3 protein: ASSGAGRSAGELF